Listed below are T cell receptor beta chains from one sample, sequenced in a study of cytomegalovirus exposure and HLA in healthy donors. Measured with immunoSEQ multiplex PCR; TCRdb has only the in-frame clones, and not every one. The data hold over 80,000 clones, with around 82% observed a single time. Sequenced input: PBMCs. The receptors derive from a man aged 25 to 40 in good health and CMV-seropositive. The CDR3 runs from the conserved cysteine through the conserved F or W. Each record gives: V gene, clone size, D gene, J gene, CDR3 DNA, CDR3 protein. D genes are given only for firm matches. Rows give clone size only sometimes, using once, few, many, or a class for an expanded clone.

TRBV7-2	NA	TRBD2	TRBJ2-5	TGTGCCAGCAGCTTAGATAGTCTAGCGGGAGGACAAGAGACCCAGTACTTC	CASSLDSLAGGQETQYF
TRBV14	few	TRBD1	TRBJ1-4	TGTGCCAGCAGCTTTTCCGGGACAGGGAGCAAACTGTTTTTT	CASSFSGTGSKLFF
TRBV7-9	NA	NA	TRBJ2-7	TGTGCCAGCAGCTTAGATCCAGGCTACGAGCAGTACTTC	CASSLDPGYEQYF
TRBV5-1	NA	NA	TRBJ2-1	TGCGCCAGCAGCCGGGCGCGGGCCTCCTACAATGAGCAGTTCTTC	CASSRARASYNEQFF
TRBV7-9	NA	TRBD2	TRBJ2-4	TGTGCCAGCAGCCCCGGAGGTCCGGGAGGGGACATTCAGTACTTC	CASSPGGPGGDIQYF
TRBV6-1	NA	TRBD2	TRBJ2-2	TGTGCCAGCAGTGAACCACTAGCGAGGAACACCGGGGAGCTGTTTTTT	CASSEPLARNTGELFF
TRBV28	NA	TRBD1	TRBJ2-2	TGTGCCAGCAGAACCACAGGGGTGGGGGTCGGGGAGCTGTTTTTT	CASRTTGVGVGELFF
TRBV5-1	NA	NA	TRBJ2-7	TGCGCCAGCAGCCCTGGACACTCAGCCTACGAGCAGTACTTC	CASSPGHSAYEQYF
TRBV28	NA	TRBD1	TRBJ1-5	TGTGCCAGCAGTTTTACAGGGGGCAGTCAGCCCCAGCATTTT	CASSFTGGSQPQHF
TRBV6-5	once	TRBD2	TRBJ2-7	TGTGCCAGCAGTTACAAGGCTAGCGGCGCCTACGAGCAGTACTTC	CASSYKASGAYEQYF
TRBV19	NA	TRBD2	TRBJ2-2	TGTGCCAGTAGTACACCCCGAGTAGCGGGAGCCGGGGAGCTGTTTTTC	CASSTPRVAGAGELFF
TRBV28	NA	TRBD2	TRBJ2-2	TGTGCCAGCAGTTTATCTAGGCTAGCGGGATACACCGGGGAGCTGTTTTTT	CASSLSRLAGYTGELFF
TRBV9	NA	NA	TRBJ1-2	TGTGCCAGCAGCGTAGGGCAGACAGCCAACTATGGCTACACCTTC	CASSVGQTANYGYTF
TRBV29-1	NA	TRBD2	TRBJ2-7	TGCAGCGTTGGGACTAGCGGGAATGAGCAGTACTTC	CSVGTSGNEQYF
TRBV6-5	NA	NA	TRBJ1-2	TGTGCCAGCAGTTACGGGGGAGGCGATGGCTACACCTTC	CASSYGGGDGYTF
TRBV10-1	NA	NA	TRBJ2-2	TGCGCCAGCAGGGCAGGATCGAACACCGGGGAGCTGTTTTTT	CASRAGSNTGELFF
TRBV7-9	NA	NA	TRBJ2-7	TGTGCCAGCAGCGCGGGACAGAAGTCCTACGAGCAGTACTTC	CASSAGQKSYEQYF
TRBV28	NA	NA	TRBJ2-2	TGTGCCAGCAGTTTCGGGTCGAACACCGGGGAGCTGTTTTTT	CASSFGSNTGELFF
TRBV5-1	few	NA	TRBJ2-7	TGCGCCAGCAGCCCTGGACACTCAGCCTACGAGCAGTACTTC	CASSPGHSAYEQYF
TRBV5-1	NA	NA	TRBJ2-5	TGCGCCAGCAGCAAGGACTTCCAAGAGACCCAGTACTTC	CASSKDFQETQYF
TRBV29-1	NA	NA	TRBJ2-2	TGCAGCGGGCTGGGACAGAACACCGGGGAGCTGTTTTTT	CSGLGQNTGELFF
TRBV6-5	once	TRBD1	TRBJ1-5	TGTGCCAGCAGTCCGACAGGGGGCTTGGATCAGCCCCAGCATTTT	CASSPTGGLDQPQHF
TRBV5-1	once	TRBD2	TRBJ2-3	TGCGCCAGCAGTAGCGGGAGGACACGCACAGATACGCAGTATTTT	CASSSGRTRTDTQYF
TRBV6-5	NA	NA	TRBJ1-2	TGTGCCAGCAGTTACTCGGGCCTAGACAGGAACTATGGCTACACCTTC	CASSYSGLDRNYGYTF
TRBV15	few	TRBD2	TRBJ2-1	TGTGCCACCAGCAGAGGGGGGGCCCCGGGACTAGTGGCTTCCTACAATGAGCAGTTCTTC	CATSRGGAPGLVASYNEQFF
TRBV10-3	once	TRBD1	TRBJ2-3	TGTGCCATCGGGAGGGCGGGACAGGGGGCCACAGATACGCAGTATTTT	CAIGRAGQGATDTQYF
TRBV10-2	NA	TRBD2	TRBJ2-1	TGCGCCAGCAAAATTGGGCTAGCGGGAGACAATGAGCAGTTCTTC	CASKIGLAGDNEQFF
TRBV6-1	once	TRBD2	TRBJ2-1	TGTGCCAGCAGGGTCAGCGGGAGAGTCAGTGAGCAGTTCTTC	CASRVSGRVSEQFF
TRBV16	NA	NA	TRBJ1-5	TGTGCCAGCAGTTCAGGGAGGGCCAATCAGCCCCAGCATTTT	CASSSGRANQPQHF
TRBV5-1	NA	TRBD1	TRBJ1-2	TGCGCCAGCAGCTCTACAGGGGATAACTATGGCTACACCTTC	CASSSTGDNYGYTF
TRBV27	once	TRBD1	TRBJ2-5	TGTGCCAGCAGAGCCTTTATGGGGCAGGGGGCGCGGGAGACCCAGTACTTC	CASRAFMGQGARETQYF
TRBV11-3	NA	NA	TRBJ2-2	TGTGCCAGCAGCTTAGATGGAGGTGACACCGGGGAGCTGTTTTTT	CASSLDGGDTGELFF
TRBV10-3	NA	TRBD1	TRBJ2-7	TGTGCCATCACGAGGGACAGGGCGGACGAGCAGTACTTC	CAITRDRADEQYF
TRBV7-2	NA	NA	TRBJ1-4	TGTGCCAGCAGCTTAGACGGGTCTAATGAAAAACTGTTTTTT	CASSLDGSNEKLFF
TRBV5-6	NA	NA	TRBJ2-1	TGTGCCAGCAGCTTGTCGAGCAATGAGCAGTTCTTC	CASSLSSNEQFF
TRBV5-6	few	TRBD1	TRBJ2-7	TGTGCCAGCAGCTTGGGCGGGACAGGTTCCTACGAGCAGTACTTC	CASSLGGTGSYEQYF
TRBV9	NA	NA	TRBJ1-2	TGTGCCAGCAGCGTAGACCTGGCCTATGGCTACACCTTC	CASSVDLAYGYTF
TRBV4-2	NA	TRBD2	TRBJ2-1	TGTGCCAGCAGCCATCAGACCAGCGGGAGCTCCTACAATGAGCAGTTCTTC	CASSHQTSGSSYNEQFF
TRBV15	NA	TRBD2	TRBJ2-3	TGTGCCACCCAAATCCCTGGGGGGACTACGCTAGTTTCAGATACGCAGTATTTT	CATQIPGGTTLVSDTQYF
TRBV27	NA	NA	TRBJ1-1	TGTGCCAGCTCCAAGTCCGAGCCTAACACTGAAGCTTTCTTT	CASSKSEPNTEAFF
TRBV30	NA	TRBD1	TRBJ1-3	TGTGCCTGGAGTAAACTTTGGTCAGGGGGAGACACCATATATTTT	CAWSKLWSGGDTIYF
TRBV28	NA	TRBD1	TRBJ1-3	TGTGCCGGCAGGGGGCTGGGGAACACCATATATTTT	CAGRGLGNTIYF
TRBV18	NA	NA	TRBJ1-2	TGTGCCAGCTCACCGCTTTTGGGTCTAGATGGCTACACCTTC	CASSPLLGLDGYTF
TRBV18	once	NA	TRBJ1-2	TGTGCCAGCTCACTGTCAGGGCAAATTGATGGCTACACCTTC	CASSLSGQIDGYTF
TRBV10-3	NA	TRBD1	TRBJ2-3	TGTGCCATCAGACCCGTCTCGGGACAGGGGGAGACAGATACGCAGTATTTT	CAIRPVSGQGETDTQYF
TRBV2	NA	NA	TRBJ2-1	TGTGCCAGCAGTATTGGGGGGGGCGGCCCCTACAATGAGCAGTTCTTC	CASSIGGGGPYNEQFF
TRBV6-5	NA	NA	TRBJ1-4	TGTGCCAGCAGTGAAGTGGGGAGCGAAAAACTGTTTTTT	CASSEVGSEKLFF
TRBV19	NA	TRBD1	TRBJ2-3	TGTGCCAGTAGGTCTACAGGGGCCACAGATACGCAGTATTTT	CASRSTGATDTQYF
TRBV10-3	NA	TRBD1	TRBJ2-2	TGTGCCATCAGTGAACTGGGACAGGGGGCCGGGGAGCTGTTTTTT	CAISELGQGAGELFF
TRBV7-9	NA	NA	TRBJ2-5	TGTGCCAGCAGCAATCCTAGGGAGACCCAGTACTTC	CASSNPRETQYF
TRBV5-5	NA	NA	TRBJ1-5	TGTGCCAGCAGCTTGAACCAGATTAGCAATCAGCCCCAGCATTTT	CASSLNQISNQPQHF
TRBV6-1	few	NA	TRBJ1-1	TGTGCCAGCGGCATGAACACTGAAGCTTTCTTT	CASGMNTEAFF
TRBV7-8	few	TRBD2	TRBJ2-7	TGTGCCAGCAGCCTACAAAGGGAGCGGGGGTATATCTACGAGCAGTACTTC	CASSLQRERGYIYEQYF
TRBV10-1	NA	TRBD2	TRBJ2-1	TGCGCCAGCGGGGTGACTAGCGGGAATGACAATGAGCAGTTCTTC	CASGVTSGNDNEQFF
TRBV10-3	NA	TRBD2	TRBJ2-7	TGTGCCATCAGTGAGGGACTAGCGGGAACTTCCTACGAGCAGTACTTC	CAISEGLAGTSYEQYF
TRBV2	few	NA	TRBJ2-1	TGTGCCAGCAGTGCTCTTCAGGAAATCAATGAGCAGTTCTTC	CASSALQEINEQFF
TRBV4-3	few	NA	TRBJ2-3	TGCGCCAGCAGTTTAACCCAGATCAGCACAGATACGCAGTATTTT	CASSLTQISTDTQYF
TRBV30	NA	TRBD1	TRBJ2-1	TGTGCCTGGAGCCCTATCGCCGGGACAGGGCAGGGGAAGGGAAATGAGCAGTTCTTC	CAWSPIAGTGQGKGNEQFF